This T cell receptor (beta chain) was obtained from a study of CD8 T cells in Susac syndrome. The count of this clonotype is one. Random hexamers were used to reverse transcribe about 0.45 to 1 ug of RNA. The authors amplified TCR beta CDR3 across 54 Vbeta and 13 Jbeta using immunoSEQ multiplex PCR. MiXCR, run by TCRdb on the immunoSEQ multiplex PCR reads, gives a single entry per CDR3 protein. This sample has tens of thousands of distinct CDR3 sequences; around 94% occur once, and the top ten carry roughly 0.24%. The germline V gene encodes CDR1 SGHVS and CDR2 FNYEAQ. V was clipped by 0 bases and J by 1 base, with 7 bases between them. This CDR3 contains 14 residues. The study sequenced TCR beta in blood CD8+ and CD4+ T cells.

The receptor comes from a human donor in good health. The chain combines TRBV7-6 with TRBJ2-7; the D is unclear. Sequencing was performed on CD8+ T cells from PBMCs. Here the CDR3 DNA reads TGTGCCAGCAGCTTAGCGTACGGTTCCTACGAGCAGTACGTC. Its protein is CASSLAYGSYEQYV.